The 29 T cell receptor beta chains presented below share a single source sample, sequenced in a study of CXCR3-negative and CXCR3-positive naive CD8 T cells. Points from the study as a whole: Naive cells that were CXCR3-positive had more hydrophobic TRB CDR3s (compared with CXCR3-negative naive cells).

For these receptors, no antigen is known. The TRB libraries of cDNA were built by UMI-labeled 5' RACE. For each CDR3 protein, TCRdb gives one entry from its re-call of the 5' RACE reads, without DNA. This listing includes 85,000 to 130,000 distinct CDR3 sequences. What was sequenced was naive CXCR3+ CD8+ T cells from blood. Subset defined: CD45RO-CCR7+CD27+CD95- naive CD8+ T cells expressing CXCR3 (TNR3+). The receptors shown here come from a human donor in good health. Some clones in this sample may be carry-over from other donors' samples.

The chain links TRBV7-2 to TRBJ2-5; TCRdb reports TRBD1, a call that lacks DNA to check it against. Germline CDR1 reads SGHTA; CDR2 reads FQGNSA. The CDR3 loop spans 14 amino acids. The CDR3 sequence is CASRPGGGSETQYF.

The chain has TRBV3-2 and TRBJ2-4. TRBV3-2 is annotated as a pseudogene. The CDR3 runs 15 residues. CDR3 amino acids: CASSQVKLAKNIQYF.

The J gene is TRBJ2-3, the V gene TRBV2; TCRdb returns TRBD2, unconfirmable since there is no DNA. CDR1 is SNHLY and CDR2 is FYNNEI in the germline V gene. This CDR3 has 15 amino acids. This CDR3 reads CASSLWLADEDTQYF.

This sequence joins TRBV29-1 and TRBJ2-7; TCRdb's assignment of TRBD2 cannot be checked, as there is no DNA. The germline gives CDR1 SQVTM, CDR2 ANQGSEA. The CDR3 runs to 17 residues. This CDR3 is CSVEGFEVAAGTYEQYF.

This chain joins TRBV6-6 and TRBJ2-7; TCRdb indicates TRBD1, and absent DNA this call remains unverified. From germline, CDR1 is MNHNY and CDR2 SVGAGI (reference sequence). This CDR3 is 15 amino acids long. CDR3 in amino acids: CASSYGQGVSYEQYF.

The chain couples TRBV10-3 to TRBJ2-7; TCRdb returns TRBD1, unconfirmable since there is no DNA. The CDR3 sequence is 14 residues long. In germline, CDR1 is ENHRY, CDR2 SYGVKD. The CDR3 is CAISELERANEQYF.

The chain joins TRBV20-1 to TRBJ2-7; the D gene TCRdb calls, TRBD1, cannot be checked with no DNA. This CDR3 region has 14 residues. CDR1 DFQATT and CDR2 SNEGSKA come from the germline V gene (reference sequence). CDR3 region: CSARGATGWYEQYF.

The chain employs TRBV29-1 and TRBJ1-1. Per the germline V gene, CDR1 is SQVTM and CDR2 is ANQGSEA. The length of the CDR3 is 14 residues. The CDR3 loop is CSVDMGWVNTEAYF.

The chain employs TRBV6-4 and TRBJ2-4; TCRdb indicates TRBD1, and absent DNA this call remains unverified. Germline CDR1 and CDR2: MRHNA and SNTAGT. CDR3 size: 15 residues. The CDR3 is CASSTGVEAKNIQYF.

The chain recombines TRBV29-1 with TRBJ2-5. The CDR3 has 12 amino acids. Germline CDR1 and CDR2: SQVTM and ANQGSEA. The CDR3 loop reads CSADWVQETQYF.

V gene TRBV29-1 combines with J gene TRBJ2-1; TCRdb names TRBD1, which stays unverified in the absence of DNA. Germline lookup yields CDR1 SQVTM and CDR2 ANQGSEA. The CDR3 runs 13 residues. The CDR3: CSVDPDFYNEQFF.

CDR3 amino acids: CASSDRELGLTEAFF. The chain uses TRBV10-1 and TRBJ1-1; the TCRdb call, TRBD1, lacks DNA for checking. This CDR3 spans 15 amino acids. Germline CDR1 reads WNHNN; CDR2 reads SYGVQD (reference sequence).

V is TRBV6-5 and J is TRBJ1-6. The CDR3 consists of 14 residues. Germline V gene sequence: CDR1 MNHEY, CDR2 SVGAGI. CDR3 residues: CASSVGGDNSPLHF.

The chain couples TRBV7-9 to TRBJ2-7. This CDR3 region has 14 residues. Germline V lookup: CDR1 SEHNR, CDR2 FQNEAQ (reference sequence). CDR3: CASSLGPSSYEQYF.

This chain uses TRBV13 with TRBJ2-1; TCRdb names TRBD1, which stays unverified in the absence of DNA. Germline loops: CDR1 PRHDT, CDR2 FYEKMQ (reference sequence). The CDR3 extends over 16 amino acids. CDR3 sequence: CASSLGTGVNYNEQFF.

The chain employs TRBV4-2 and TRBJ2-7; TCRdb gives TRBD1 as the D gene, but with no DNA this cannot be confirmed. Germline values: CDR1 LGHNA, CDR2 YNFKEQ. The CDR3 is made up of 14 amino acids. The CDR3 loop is CASSQPGQNYEQYF.

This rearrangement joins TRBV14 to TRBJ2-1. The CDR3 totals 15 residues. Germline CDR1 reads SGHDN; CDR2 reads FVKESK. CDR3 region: CASSPWDTKHNEQFF.

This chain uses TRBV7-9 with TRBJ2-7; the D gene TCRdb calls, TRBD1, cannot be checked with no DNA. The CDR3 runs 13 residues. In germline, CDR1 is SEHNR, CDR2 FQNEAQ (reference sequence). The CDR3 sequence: CASSPPGGYEQYF.

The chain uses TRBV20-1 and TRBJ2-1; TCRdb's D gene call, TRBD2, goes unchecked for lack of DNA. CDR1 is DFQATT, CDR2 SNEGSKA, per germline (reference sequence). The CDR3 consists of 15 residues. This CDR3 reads CSATRLVNRHNEQFF.

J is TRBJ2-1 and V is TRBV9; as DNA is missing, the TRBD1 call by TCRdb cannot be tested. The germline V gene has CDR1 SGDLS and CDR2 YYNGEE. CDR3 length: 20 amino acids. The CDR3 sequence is CASSIPRWTSEVSSYNEQFF.

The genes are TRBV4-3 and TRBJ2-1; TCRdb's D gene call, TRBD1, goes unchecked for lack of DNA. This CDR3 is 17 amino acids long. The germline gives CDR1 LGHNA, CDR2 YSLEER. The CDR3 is CASSQDGIGQGADEQFF.

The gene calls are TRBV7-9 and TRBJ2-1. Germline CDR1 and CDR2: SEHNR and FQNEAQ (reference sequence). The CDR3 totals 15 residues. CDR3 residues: CASSLAAKAYNEQFF.

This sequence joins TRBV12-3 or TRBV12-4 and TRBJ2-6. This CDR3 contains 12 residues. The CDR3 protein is CASSLGVLDLTF.

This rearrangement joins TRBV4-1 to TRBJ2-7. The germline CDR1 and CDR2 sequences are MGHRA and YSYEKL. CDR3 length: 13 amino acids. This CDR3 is CASSQDPSPEQYF.

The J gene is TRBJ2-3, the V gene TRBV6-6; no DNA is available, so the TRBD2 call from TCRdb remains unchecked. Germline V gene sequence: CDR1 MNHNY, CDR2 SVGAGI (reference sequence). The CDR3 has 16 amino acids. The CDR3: CASSNPVAGGADTQYF.

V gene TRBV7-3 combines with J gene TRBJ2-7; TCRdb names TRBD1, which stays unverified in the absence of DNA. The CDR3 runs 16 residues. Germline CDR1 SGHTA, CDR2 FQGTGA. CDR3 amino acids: CASSPQETGQVREQYF.

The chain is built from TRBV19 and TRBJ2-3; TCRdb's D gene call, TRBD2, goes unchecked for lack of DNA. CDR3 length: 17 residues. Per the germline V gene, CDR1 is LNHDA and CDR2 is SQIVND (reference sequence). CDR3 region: CASSKLAGGPVADTQYF. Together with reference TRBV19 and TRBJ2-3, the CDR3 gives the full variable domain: DGGITQSPKYLFRKEGQNVTLSCEQNLNHDAMYWYRQDPGQGLRLIYYSQIVNDFQKGDIAEGYSVSREKKESFPLTVTSAQKNPTAFYLCASSKLAGGPVADTQYFGPGTRLTVL.

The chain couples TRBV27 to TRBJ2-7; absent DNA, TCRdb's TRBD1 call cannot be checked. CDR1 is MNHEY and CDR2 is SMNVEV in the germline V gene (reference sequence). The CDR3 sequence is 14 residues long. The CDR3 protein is CASRRQGWAYEQYF.

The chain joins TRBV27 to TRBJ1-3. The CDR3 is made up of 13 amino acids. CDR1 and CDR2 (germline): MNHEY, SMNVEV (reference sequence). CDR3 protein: CARRGVSGNTIYF.